These 16 T cell receptor beta chains share one sample of origin, sequenced in a study of identifying expanded T cells in peripheral blood. The table came from immunoSEQ multiplex PCR; TCRdb's copy has only in-frame clones and leaves some out. Here the sample spans tens of thousands of clones, roughly 81% being singletons. Sequencing was performed on blood. The receptors derive from a person aged 18 to 70 in good health.

The table lists this clone with a few counts. The chain combines TRBV5-6 with TRBJ2-3, with D possibly being TRBD1 (6 bases). V lost 4 bases and J 2 bases, leaving 11 bases between the germline ends. This CDR3 is 14 amino acids long. Germline assignment: CDR1 SGHDT and CDR2 YYEEEE. The CDR3 region is CASSHWTDTDTQYF. Here the CDR3 DNA reads TGTGCCAGCAGCCATTGGACAGACACAGATACGCAGTATTTT.

This clone is a singleton in its sample. The J gene is TRBJ2-1, the V gene TRBV7-9; possible D gene TRBD2, 7 bases. Trimming pared 5 bases from V and 2 bases from J, leaving 25 bases between. The germline V gene encodes CDR1 SEHNR and CDR2 FQNEAQ (reference sequence). The length of the CDR3 is 19 residues. The CDR3 nucleotides read TGTGCCAGCAGCAGTCCTCAGGGGACTATCGGAAAAACCTACAATGAGCAGTTCTTC. This translates into CASSSPQGTIGKTYNEQFF.

This chain joins TRBV7-6 and TRBJ2-1; D possibly uses TRBD1 or TRBD2 (7 bases each). Germline V CDR1 and CDR2: SGHVS, FNYEAQ. V lost 4 bases and J 7 bases, leaving 14 bases between the germline ends. CDR3 size: 14 residues. CDR3 nucleotide sequence: TGTGCCAGCAGCTACCGACAGGGAGGGAATGAGCAGTTCTTC. It yields the protein CASSYRQGGNEQFF.

The rearrangement uses TRBV7-2 and TRBJ2-3; possible D gene TRBD1, 5 bases. This CDR3 spans 13 amino acids. Trimming took off 3 bases at V and 5 bases at J, with 9 bases between the two ends. The V gene's germline CDR1 is SGHTA and CDR2 FQGNSA. CDR3 region: CASSFLQGDTQYF. In DNA form, the CDR3 reads TGTGCCAGCAGCTTCCTTCAGGGAGATACGCAGTATTTT.

This sequence joins TRBV5-6 and TRBJ1-4; TRBD1 is a possible D gene (5 bases). Germline V gives CDR1 SGHDT, CDR2 YYEEEE. The CDR3 is 15 residues long. V gave up 4 bases and J gave up 3 bases, with 13 bases separating them. Here the CDR3 reads CASSRFGGSNEKLFF. The CDR3 region has the DNA TGTGCCAGCAGCAGGTTCGGGGGTTCTAATGAAAAACTGTTTTTT.

This clone was detected once. The chain recombines TRBV18 with TRBJ1-3; TRBD1 matches 7 bases. V gave up 5 bases and J gave up 3 bases; unmatched junction bases: 7. CDR3 length: 15 residues. CDR1 and CDR2 (germline): KGHSH, LQKENI. CDR3 in amino acids: CASSGNRGGGNTIYF. CDR3 nucleotide sequence: TGTGCCAGCTCAGGCAACAGGGGAGGTGGAAACACCATATATTTT.

In this sample, this clone turned up once. The CDR3 protein is CASSFDREGNTIYF. The CDR3 bases are TGTGCCAGCAGTTTTGACAGGGAGGGAAACACCATATATTTT. The V gene is TRBV2, the J gene TRBJ1-3; 7 bases map to TRBD1. J was trimmed by 4 bases and V by 5 bases; bases with no gene match: 5. The CDR3 extends over 14 amino acids. Germline-derived CDR1 and CDR2 are SNHLY and FYNNEI. Supplemented by reference TRBV2 and TRBJ1-3, the full variable domain reads EPEVTQTPSHQVTQMGQEVILRCVPISNHLYFYWYRQILGQKVEFLVSFYNNEISEKSEIFDDQFSVERPDGSNFTLKIRSTKLEDSAMYFCASSFDREGNTIYFGEGSWLTVV.

The sample holds a few counts of this clone. This chain joins TRBV7-9 and TRBJ2-1, with D maybe TRBD1 (6 bases). V lost 5 bases and J lost 1, with 9 bases in between. The CDR3 contains 14 residues. Germline CDR1 reads SEHNR; CDR2 reads FQNEAQ (reference sequence). CDR3 sequence reads: CASSRDTSYNEQFF. The CDR3 bases are TGTGCCAGCAGCCGGGACACTTCCTACAATGAGCAGTTCTTC.

V usage is TRBV30 and J usage is TRBJ1-5; the D gene is possibly TRBD1 (5 bases). This CDR3 is built from 14 residues. The V gene lost 2 bases and the J gene lost 2 bases, with 10 bases spanning the gap. Germline V lookup: CDR1 GTSNPN, CDR2 SVGIG (reference sequence). DNA for the CDR3: TGTGCCTGGAGTATAGGGACGGGCAATCAGCCCCAGCATTTT. Translation gives CAWSIGTGNQPQHF.

The chain joins TRBV5-5 to TRBJ2-1; TRBD1 or TRBD2 may be the D gene (6 bases each). Germline V gives CDR1 SGHKS, CDR2 YYEKEE (reference sequence). The CDR3 has 14 residues. The V end lost 2 bases, the J end lost 4 bases, and 10 bases lay between the germline ends. The CDR3 loop reads CASSLRGDYNEQFF. The DNA of the CDR3 is TGTGCCAGCAGCTTAAGGGGGGATTACAATGAGCAGTTCTTC.

The gene calls are TRBV2 and TRBJ1-4, with D unclear. This CDR3 comprises 11 residues. Trimming cost V 6 bases and J 8 bases, with 7 bases left between them. The germline CDR1 and CDR2 sequences are SNHLY and FYNNEI. The CDR3 DNA is TGTGCCAGCAGGGAAATGGAAAAACTGTTTTTT. This encodes CASREMEKLFF.

The V and J genes are TRBV19 and TRBJ1-5; D not resolved. This CDR3 is built from 15 residues. Trimming cost V 5 bases and J 0 bases, with 11 bases left between them. CDR1 and CDR2 from the germline V gene are LNHDA and SQIVND (reference sequence). The CDR3 protein is CASSLSGYSNQPQHF. DNA for the CDR3: TGTGCCAGTAGTCTAAGCGGGTATAGCAATCAGCCCCAGCATTTT.

The chain carries TRBV30 and TRBJ2-7; D tentatively fits TRBD1 or TRBD2 (5 bases each). V was cut by 0 bases and J by 6 bases, with 18 bases left in between. The CDR3 sequence is 15 residues long. The germline CDR1 and CDR2 sequences are GTSNPN and SVGIG (reference sequence). The CDR3 loop reads CAWSVLGDPIVEQYF. CDR3 bases: TGTGCCTGGAGTGTACTTGGGGACCCGATTGTCGAGCAGTACTTC.

A remark on this clone: The identical CDR3 is also encoded by other nucleotide sequences in the sample. This rearrangement joins TRBV5-8 to TRBJ1-5; TRBD1 aligns across 7 bases. Germline trimming cut 3 bases from V and 1 base from J; bases unmatched to any gene: 10. There are 17 residues in the CDR3. In germline, CDR1 is SGHTS, CDR2 YDEGEE. The CDR3 nucleotides read TGTGCCAGCAGCTCGGGCTCAGGGGGGCAAAGCAATCAGCCCCAGCATTTT. Amino acid sequence: CASSSGSGGQSNQPQHF.

The J gene is TRBJ1-2, the V gene TRBV7-2, with 9 bases matching TRBD1. Germline CDR1 SGHTA, CDR2 FQGNSA. J lost 5 bases, V lost 3 bases, and 7 bases had no gene match. The CDR3 loop spans 15 amino acids. CDR3: CASSLDRGRRYGYTF. CDR3 nucleotide sequence: TGTGCCAGCAGCTTGGACAGGGGACGGAGGTATGGCTACACCTTC. The full variable domain, its missing parts supplied by reference TRBV7-2 and TRBJ1-2, is GAGVSQSPSNKVTEKGKDVELRCDPISGHTALYWYRQSLGQGLEFLIYFQGNSAPDKSGLPSDRFSAERTGGSVSTLTIQRTQQEDSAVYLCASSLDRGRRYGYTFGSGTRLTVV.

The chain is built from TRBV5-1 and TRBJ1-1; no firm D call. Per germline, CDR1 SGHRS and CDR2 YFSETQ. V lost 7 bases and J lost 4, with 17 bases in between. This CDR3 spans 14 amino acids. For the CDR3, the DNA is TGCGCCAGCGGACTGAGGGAGGCGGGCACTGAAGCTTTCTTT. This sequence encodes CASGLREAGTEAFF. Complete variable domain (other parts from reference TRBV5-1 and TRBJ1-1): KAGVTQTPRYLIKTRGQQVTLSCSPISGHRSVSWYQQTPGQGLQFLFEYFSETQRNKGNFPGRFSGRQFSNSRSEMNVSTLELGDSALYLCASGLREAGTEAFFGQGTRLTVV.